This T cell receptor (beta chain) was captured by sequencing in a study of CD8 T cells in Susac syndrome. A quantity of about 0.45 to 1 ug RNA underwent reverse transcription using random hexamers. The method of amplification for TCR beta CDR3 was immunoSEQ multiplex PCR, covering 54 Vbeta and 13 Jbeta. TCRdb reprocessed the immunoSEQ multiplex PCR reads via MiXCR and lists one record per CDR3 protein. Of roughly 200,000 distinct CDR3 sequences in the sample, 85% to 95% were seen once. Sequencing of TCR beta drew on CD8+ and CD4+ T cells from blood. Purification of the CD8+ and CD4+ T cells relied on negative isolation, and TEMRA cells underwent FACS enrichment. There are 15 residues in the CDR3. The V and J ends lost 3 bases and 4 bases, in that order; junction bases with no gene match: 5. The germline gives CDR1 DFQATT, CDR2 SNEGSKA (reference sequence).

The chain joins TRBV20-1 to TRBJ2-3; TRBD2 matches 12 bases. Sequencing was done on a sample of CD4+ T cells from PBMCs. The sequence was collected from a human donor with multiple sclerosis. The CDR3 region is CSARQLAGGSDTQYF. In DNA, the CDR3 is TGCAGTGCTAGGCAGCTAGCGGGGGGGTCAGATACGCAGTATTTT.